The following is a TCR beta chain sequence with its context. One end of the junction fails to match germline, which may point to a read error. Libraries were prepared by immunoSEQ multiplex PCR; TCRdb keeps only in-frame clonotypes and omits some of them. The sample carries over 50,000 clones, approximately 97% recorded once. The data were taken from a study of technical replicates of blood from a handful of donors. The germline V gene has CDR1 SGHDT and CDR2 YYEEEE. The length of the CDR3 is 16 residues. This TCR was recovered from a human donor in good health. The rearrangement joins TRBV5-6 to TRBJ1-1; D remains unclear. Sequenced: T cells isolated from PBMCs. The CDR3 spells CASSLSGRGLSLGTNF. The CDR3 region has the DNA TGTGCCAGCAGCCTGAGCGGCAGAGGACTTTCTTTGGGCACGAACTTT.